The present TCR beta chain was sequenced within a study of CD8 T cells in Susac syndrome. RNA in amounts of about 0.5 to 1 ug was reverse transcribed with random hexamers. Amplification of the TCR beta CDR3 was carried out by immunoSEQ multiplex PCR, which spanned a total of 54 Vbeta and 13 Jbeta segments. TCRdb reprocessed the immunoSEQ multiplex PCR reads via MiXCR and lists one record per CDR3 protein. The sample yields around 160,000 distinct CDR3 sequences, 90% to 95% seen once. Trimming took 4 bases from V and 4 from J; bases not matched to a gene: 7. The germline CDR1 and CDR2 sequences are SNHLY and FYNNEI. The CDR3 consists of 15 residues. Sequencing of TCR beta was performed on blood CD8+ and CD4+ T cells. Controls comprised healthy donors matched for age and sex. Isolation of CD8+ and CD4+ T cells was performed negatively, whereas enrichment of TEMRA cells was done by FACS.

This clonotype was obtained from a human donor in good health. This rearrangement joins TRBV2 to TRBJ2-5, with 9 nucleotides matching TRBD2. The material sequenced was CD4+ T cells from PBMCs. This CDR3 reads CASSGRASGVETQYF. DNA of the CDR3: TGTGCCAGCAGTGGAAGGGCTAGCGGGGTAGAGACCCAGTACTTC.